This TCR beta chain comes out of a study of blood T cell repertoires in COVID-19. There are 16 residues in the CDR3. J lost 7 bases, V lost 5 bases, and 11 bases had no gene match. Germline assignment: CDR1 SGHTA and CDR2 FQGNSA. Sequencing was performed with immunoSEQ multiplex PCR; in TCRdb, only in-frame clones are kept and a portion is missing. The table lists around 30,000 clones, 92% of them singletons. Input material: peripheral blood. The clonotype comes from a man aged 50 or older with active COVID-19. The V and J genes are TRBV7-2 and TRBJ1-6, with 7 bases matching TRBD1. The CDR3 sequence is CASSRNTGTVNSPLHF. As DNA, the CDR3 is TGTGCCAGCAGCCGGAATACCGGGACAGTGAATTCACCCCTCCACTTT.